This T cell receptor (beta chain) appears in the sequencing data of a study of blood T cell repertoires in COVID-19. Overall study context: Samples came from the United States, Italy and Spain, spanning acute and convalescent COVID-19.

Measured with immunoSEQ multiplex PCR; TCRdb has only the in-frame clones, and not every one. Of a few hundred thousand clones listed, about 81% were seen once; the top ten hold around 4.1%. Trimming shortened V by 0 bases and J by 4 bases, and 15 bases separated the two germline ends. The germline gives CDR1 LGHDT, CDR2 YNNKEL (reference sequence). This CDR3 contains 16 residues. Sample: PBMCs or T cells enriched from blood (not recorded which). V usage is TRBV3-1 (or the pseudogene TRBV3-2) and J usage is TRBJ1-2; D is ambiguous. This TCR derives from a man between 25 and 39 years old with acute COVID-19. The CDR3 reads CASSQDSAGVGYGYTF. The CDR3 DNA is TGTGCCAGCAGCCAAGATAGCGCCGGGGTCGGCTATGGCTACACCTTC.